This passage covers 2 T cell receptor beta chains from one sample sequenced in a study of cytomegalovirus exposure and HLA in healthy donors. PCR primers comprised 60 Vbeta and 13 Jbeta primers. Profiling relied on immunoSEQ multiplex PCR, and the TCRdb table lists in-frame clones only, not all of them. The data show about 140,000 clones, roughly 77% seen once. The sample comprised PBMCs. All receptors derive from a female donor in good health and CMV-seronegative.

V usage is TRBV4-3 and J usage is TRBJ2-1, with TRBD2 matching over 8 bases. Unmatched junction bases numbered 12, after V lost 4 bases and J lost 4 bases. Germline CDR1 is LGHNA and CDR2 is YSLEER. The CDR3 runs to 17 residues. CDR3: CASSRSWKRGLYNEQFF. For the CDR3, the DNA is TGCGCCAGCAGCCGCTCGTGGAAGCGGGGGCTTTACAATGAGCAGTTCTTC.

The chain combines TRBV9 with TRBJ1-1; 7 bases are shared with TRBD1. CDR3 length equals 14 residues. The V segment lost 4 bases and the J segment 4 bases; nucleotides outside the gene matches: 7. Germline values: CDR1 SGDLS, CDR2 YYNGEE. The CDR3, as DNA: TGTGCCAGCAGCAGACAGGGTTCTGGCACTGAAGCTTTCTTT. Protein sequence: CASSRQGSGTEAFF.